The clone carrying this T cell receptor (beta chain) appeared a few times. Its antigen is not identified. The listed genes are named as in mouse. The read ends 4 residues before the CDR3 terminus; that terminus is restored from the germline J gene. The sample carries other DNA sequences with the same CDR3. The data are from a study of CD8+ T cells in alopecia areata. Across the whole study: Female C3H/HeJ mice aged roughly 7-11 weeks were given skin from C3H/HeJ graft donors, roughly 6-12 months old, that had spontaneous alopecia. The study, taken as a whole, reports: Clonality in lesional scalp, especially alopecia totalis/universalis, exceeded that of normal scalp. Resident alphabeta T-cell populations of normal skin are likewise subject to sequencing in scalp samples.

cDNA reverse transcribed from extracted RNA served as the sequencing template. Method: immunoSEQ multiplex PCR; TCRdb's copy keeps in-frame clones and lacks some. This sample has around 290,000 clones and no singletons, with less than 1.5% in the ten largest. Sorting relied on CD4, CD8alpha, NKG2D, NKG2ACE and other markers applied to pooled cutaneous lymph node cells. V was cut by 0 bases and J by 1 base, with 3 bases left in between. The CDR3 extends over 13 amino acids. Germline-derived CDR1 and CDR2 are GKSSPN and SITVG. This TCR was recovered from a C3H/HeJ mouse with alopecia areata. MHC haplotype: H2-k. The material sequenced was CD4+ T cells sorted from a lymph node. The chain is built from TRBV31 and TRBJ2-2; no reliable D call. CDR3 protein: CAWSLGNTGQLYF. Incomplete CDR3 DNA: TGTGCCTGGAGTCTTGGAAACACCGGG.